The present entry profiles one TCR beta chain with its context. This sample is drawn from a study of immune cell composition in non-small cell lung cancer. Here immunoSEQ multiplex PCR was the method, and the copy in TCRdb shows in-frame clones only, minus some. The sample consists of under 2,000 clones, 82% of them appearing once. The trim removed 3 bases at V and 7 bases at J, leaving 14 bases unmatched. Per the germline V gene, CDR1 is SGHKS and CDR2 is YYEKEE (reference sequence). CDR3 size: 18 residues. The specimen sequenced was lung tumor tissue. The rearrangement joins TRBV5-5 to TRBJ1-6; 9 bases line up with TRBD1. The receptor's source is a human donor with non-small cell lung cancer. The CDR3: CASSSIKRDRVVNSPLHF. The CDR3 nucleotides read TGTGCCAGCAGCTCAATTAAACGGGACAGGGTGGTGAATTCACCCCTCCACTTT. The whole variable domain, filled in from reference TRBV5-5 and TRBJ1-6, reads DAGVTQSPTHLIKTRGQQVTLRCSPISGHKSVSWYQQVLGQGPQFIFQYYEKEERGRGNFPDRFSARQFPNYSSELNVNALLLGDSALYLCASSSIKRDRVVNSPLHFGNGTRLTVT.